Presented here are 27 T cell receptor beta chains from one specimen sequenced in a study of cytomegalovirus exposure and HLA in healthy donors. The primer mix had 60 Vbeta and 13 Jbeta primers. Generated by immunoSEQ multiplex PCR, the TCRdb table keeps only in-frame clones and is missing some. The data hold some 190,000 clones, with 77% observed a single time. Input material: PBMCs. The receptors here all came from a man aged 18-30 years in good health and CMV-seronegative.

Here the CDR3 DNA reads TGTGCCTGGAGTGTACCAGTCAATGAGCAGTTCTTC. Protein sequence: CAWSVPVNEQFF. The chain employs TRBV30 and TRBJ2-1; D is uncertain. The CDR3 is made up of 12 amino acids. CDR1 and CDR2 (germline): GTSNPN, SVGIG (reference sequence). V was clipped by 0 bases and J by 6 bases, with 6 bases between them.

The table lists this clone with a count of one. This chain joins TRBV5-1 and TRBJ1-4; D is uncertain. The V gene lost 2 bases and the J gene lost 5 bases, with 7 bases spanning the gap. The V gene's germline CDR1 is SGHRS and CDR2 YFSETQ. CDR3 length: 13 amino acids. DNA of the CDR3: TGCGCCAGCAGCTTTAGTGAAAATGAAAAACTGTTTTTT. Translating it yields CASSFSENEKLFF. The full variable domain, completed using reference TRBV5-1 and TRBJ1-4, is KAGVTQTPRYLIKTRGQQVTLSCSPISGHRSVSWYQQTPGQGLQFLFEYFSETQRNKGNFPGRFSGRQFSNSRSEMNVSTLELGDSALYLCASSFSENEKLFFGSGTQLSVL.

The genes are TRBV23-1 and TRBJ1-2; D is unresolved. TRBV23-1 is an open reading frame whose function is uncertain. The CDR3 runs 15 residues. Trimming removed 6 bases at V and 3 bases at J, with 17 bases between. CDR3 sequence: CASSPDPQEDYGYTF. The CDR3 DNA reads TGCGCCAGCAGCCCAGACCCCCAGGAAGACTATGGCTACACCTTC.

This rearrangement joins TRBV9 to TRBJ1-1, with D possibly being TRBD1 (6 bases). The CDR3 spans 12 residues. Trimming stripped 3 bases from V and 9 bases from J, with 12 bases between. Germline lookup yields CDR1 SGDLS and CDR2 YYNGEE. The DNA for the CDR3 is TGTGCCAGCAGCGAAGCGACAGGCCAAGCTTTCTTT. Its protein product is CASSEATGQAFF.

V and J are TRBV9 and TRBJ2-3; TRBD2 agrees at 7 bases. The V and J ends lost 5 bases and 2 bases, in that order; junction bases with no gene match: 8. Germline loops: CDR1 SGDLS, CDR2 YYNGEE. CDR3 size: 15 residues. The CDR3 sequence: CASRRRAGPTDTQYF. CDR3 bases: TGTGCCAGCAGGCGAAGAGCGGGGCCCACAGATACGCAGTATTTT.

This chain links TRBV10-3 with TRBJ1-5; D ambiguous. The CDR3 sequence is 15 residues long. The V gene's germline CDR1 is ENHRY and CDR2 SYGVKD. Trimming stripped 3 bases from V and 1 base from J, with 10 bases between. CDR3 amino acids: CAISDEGGSNQPQHF. The DNA of the CDR3 is TGTGCCATCAGTGATGAGGGAGGGAGCAATCAGCCCCAGCATTTT.

The chain couples TRBV5-1 to TRBJ2-2, with 13 bases identical to TRBD2. In germline, CDR1 is SGHRS, CDR2 YFSETQ. V dropped 5 bases and J dropped 7; count of bases not matched to a gene: 5. The CDR3 is 15 amino acids. CDR3 DNA sequence: TGCGCCAGCAGGGGACTAGCGGGACAGGGCGGGGAGCTGTTTTTT. It translates to CASRGLAGQGGELFF.

The chain carries TRBV21-1 and TRBJ1-5. TRBV21-1 is marked as a pseudogene. The CDR3 runs to 13 residues. The CDR3, as DNA: TGTGCCAGCAGCAGTGGGGACTTAGGGCCCCAGCATTTT. Translating it yields CASSSGDLGPQHF.

This chain joins TRBV9 and TRBJ1-1; no reliable D call. The CDR3 consists of 14 residues. Germline V gives CDR1 SGDLS, CDR2 YYNGEE. V lost 2 bases to trimming and J lost 7 bases, with 15 bases between them. This CDR3 is CASSVSGKLDEAFF. The CDR3 nucleotides read TGTGCCAGCAGCGTTTCAGGAAAGCTGGATGAAGCTTTCTTT.

The CDR3 spells CASSEGEEPQHF. The CDR3 bases are TGTGCCAGCAGTGAAGGCGAGGAGCCCCAGCATTTT. This chain joins TRBV2 and TRBJ1-5; D remains unclear. Trimming stripped 1 base from V and 8 bases from J, with 6 bases between. This CDR3 is 12 amino acids long. Germline V lookup: CDR1 SNHLY, CDR2 FYNNEI. The full variable domain, its missing parts supplied by reference TRBV2 and TRBJ1-5, is EPEVTQTPSHQVTQMGQEVILRCVPISNHLYFYWYRQILGQKVEFLVSFYNNEISEKSEIFDDQFSVERPDGSNFTLKIRSTKLEDSAMYFCASSEGEEPQHFGDGTRLSIL.

The rearrangement links TRBV6-4 to TRBJ1-1, with a possible D match to TRBD1 (6 bases). The germline V and J ends were trimmed by 3 bases and 1 base, with 6 bases remaining between them. There are 13 residues in the CDR3. The germline V gene encodes CDR1 MRHNA and CDR2 SNTAGT. The CDR3 DNA follows: TGTGCCAGCAGTGAACAGGGGAACACTGAAGCTTTCTTT. It codes for CASSEQGNTEAFF.

The V and J genes are TRBV6-6 and TRBJ2-5, with D possibly matching TRBD2 (6 bases). The germline V gene encodes CDR1 MNHNY and CDR2 SVGAGI (reference sequence). V lost 7 bases, J lost 1 base, and 16 bases lay in between. CDR3 length: 15 amino acids. CDR3 sequence: CASNPPGLPQETQYF. The CDR3 bases are TGTGCCAGCAATCCACCGGGACTTCCCCAAGAGACCCAGTACTTC.

V usage is TRBV6-4 and J usage is TRBJ2-2, with D tentatively TRBD2 (5 bases). Germline loops: CDR1 MRHNA, CDR2 SNTAGT. The V and J ends lost 5 bases and 4 bases respectively, with 11 bases between them. The CDR3 is made up of 14 amino acids. Here the CDR3 reads CASSREGFTGELFF. CDR3 bases: TGTGCCAGCAGTCGCGAGGGCTTCACCGGGGAGCTGTTTTTT.

The V call is TRBV7-9, the J call TRBJ2-1; TRBD2 matches at 9 bases. Looked up from germline, CDR1 is SEHNR and CDR2 is FQNEAQ (reference sequence). V lost 6 bases, J lost 7 bases, and 19 bases stayed unmatched. This CDR3 spans 18 amino acids. This CDR3 is CASSRGGDGGRAGNEQFF. In DNA, the CDR3 is TGTGCCAGCAGTCGGGGGGGCGACGGCGGGAGGGCCGGGAATGAGCAGTTCTTC. Filled out from reference TRBV7-9 and TRBJ2-1, the complete variable domain reads DTGVSQNPRHKITKRGQNVTFRCDPISEHNRLYWYRQTLGQGPEFLTYFQNEAQLEKSRLLSDRFSAERPKGSFSTLEIQRTEQGDSAMYLCASSRGGDGGRAGNEQFFGPGTRLTVL.

V gene TRBV27 combines with J gene TRBJ2-5, with 9 bases aligning to TRBD1. Unmatched junction bases numbered 8, after V lost 2 bases and J lost 4 bases. CDR1 and CDR2 (germline): MNHEY, SMNVEV (reference sequence). CDR3 size: 16 residues. The CDR3 region is CASSLGTGFLGETQYF. The CDR3 DNA sequence: TGTGCCAGCAGTTTAGGGACAGGGTTTCTGGGAGAGACCCAGTACTTC.

J is TRBJ1-6 and V is TRBV14, with D perhaps TRBD1 (5 bases). This CDR3 spans 12 amino acids. Deletions cut 4 bases from V and 9 bases from J, with 7 bases between. Germline lookup yields CDR1 SGHDN and CDR2 FVKESK. CDR3 nucleotides: TGTGCCAGCAGCCTGGGGCCTTCACCCCTCCACTTT. The encoded protein is CASSLGPSPLHF. The whole variable domain, filled in from reference TRBV14 and TRBJ1-6, reads EAGVTQFPSHSVIEKGQTVTLRCDPISGHDNLYWYRRVMGKEIKFLLHFVKESKQDESGMPNNRFLAERTGGTYSTLKVQPAELEDSGVYFCASSLGPSPLHFGNGTRLTVT.

The V and J genes are TRBV9 and TRBJ2-7, with D possibly matching TRBD2 (6 bases). Germline V gene lookup returns CDR1 SGDLS and CDR2 YYNGEE. There are 15 residues in the CDR3. V gave up 0 bases and J gave up 3 bases, with 13 bases separating them. CDR3 residues: CASSVEPAGVYEQYF. The CDR3 nucleotides read TGTGCCAGCAGCGTAGAGCCAGCGGGCGTCTACGAGCAGTACTTC.

The chain recombines TRBV11-2 with TRBJ1-2, with D uncertain. This CDR3 is 15 amino acids long. V gave up 3 bases and J gave up 5 bases, with 16 bases separating them. Germline values: CDR1 SGHAT, CDR2 FQNNGV. The CDR3 spells CASSFAGGATYGYTF. The CDR3 nucleotides read TGTGCCAGCAGCTTCGCCGGCGGTGCTACTTATGGCTACACCTTC.

The V gene is TRBV5-7, the J gene TRBJ2-3; 13 bases align to TRBD2. TRBV5-7 is designated an ORF whose function remains uncertain. This CDR3 comprises 18 residues. Unmatched junction bases numbered 8, after V lost 4 bases and J lost 0 bases. This CDR3 is CASSRRTSGGQSTDTQYF. The DNA for the CDR3 is TGTGCCAGCAGCCGACGGACTAGCGGGGGCCAAAGCACAGATACGCAGTATTTT.

This clone was counted a single time. The chain carries TRBV6-5 and TRBJ2-5; TRBD2 matches 13 bases. V dropped 8 bases and J dropped 6; count of bases not matched to a gene: 9. CDR3 length: 15 amino acids. CDR1 and CDR2 from the germline V gene are MNHEY and SVGAGI. CDR3 coding DNA: TGTGCCAGCTTCACCGGGACTAGCGGGGCTAAGACCCAGTACTTC. This sequence encodes CASFTGTSGAKTQYF.

This clone was seen once. The gene calls are TRBV7-2 and TRBJ1-3, with D unclear. The CDR3 is 17 residues long. V was cut by 2 bases and J by 0 bases, with 14 bases left in between. Germline V gives CDR1 SGHTA, CDR2 FQGNSA. The CDR3 reads CASSLQEGLISGNTIYF. CDR3 coding DNA: TGTGCCAGCAGCTTACAGGAGGGTCTGATCTCTGGAAACACCATATATTTT. The complete variable domain, with remaining parts taken from reference TRBV7-2 and TRBJ1-3, reads GAGVSQSPSNKVTEKGKDVELRCDPISGHTALYWYRQSLGQGLEFLIYFQGNSAPDKSGLPSDRFSAERTGGSVSTLTIQRTQQEDSAVYLCASSLQEGLISGNTIYFGEGSWLTVV.

CDR3 in amino acids: CASSPADRGTDTQYF. CDR3 nucleotides: TGCGCCAGCAGCCCGGCGGACAGGGGAACAGATACGCAGTATTTT. The chain combines TRBV23-1 with TRBJ2-3, with 9 bases fitting TRBD1. TRBV23-1 is labeled an ORF, and its function is uncertain. The trim removed 6 bases at V and 3 bases at J, leaving 7 bases unmatched. The CDR3 extends over 15 amino acids.

The chain links TRBV5-6 to TRBJ1-2; D is unresolved. The CDR3 is 16 amino acids. Trimming pared 0 bases from V and 4 bases from J, leaving 16 bases between. From germline, CDR1 is SGHDT and CDR2 YYEEEE. The CDR3 loop reads CASSLVGQAEGYGYTF. DNA of the CDR3: TGTGCCAGCAGCTTGGTAGGGCAGGCCGAGGGCTATGGCTACACCTTC. The complete variable domain, with remaining parts taken from reference TRBV5-6 and TRBJ1-2, reads DAGVTQSPTHLIKTRGQQVTLRCSPKSGHDTVSWYQQALGQGPQFIFQYYEEEERQRGNFPDRFSGHQFPNYSSELNVNALLLGDSALYLCASSLVGQAEGYGYTFGSGTRLTVV.

The chain couples TRBV7-3 to TRBJ2-1; TRBD2 is a possible D gene (6 bases). CDR3 length: 14 amino acids. Deletions cut 5 bases from V and 8 bases from J, with 16 bases between. The V gene's germline CDR1 is SGHTA and CDR2 FQGTGA. CDR3 in DNA: TGTGCCAGCAGCCAAGACTCGACTAGTTATGAGCAGTTCTTC. Translating it yields CASSQDSTSYEQFF.

The chain combines TRBV5-6 with TRBJ2-7; 8 bases align to TRBD2. Germline CDR1 SGHDT, CDR2 YYEEEE. The CDR3 sequence is 15 residues long. Unmatched junction bases numbered 5, after V lost 0 bases and J lost 3 bases. The CDR3 here is CASSLGVGGDYEQYF. DNA for the CDR3: TGTGCCAGCAGCTTGGGGGTCGGGGGGGACTACGAGCAGTACTTC.

The chain links TRBV5-5 to TRBJ2-3; 9 positions match TRBD2. The CDR3 covers 16 residues. Looked up from germline, CDR1 is SGHKS and CDR2 is YYEKEE (reference sequence). V lost 0 bases to trimming and J lost 2 bases; unmatched junction nucleotides: 4. The CDR3 here is CASSLGSGRVTDTQYF. The CDR3 DNA sequence: TGTGCCAGCAGCTTGGGTAGCGGGAGAGTCACAGATACGCAGTATTTT.

Only a few counts were recorded for this clone. The V call is TRBV9, the J call TRBJ2-5, with D possibly matching TRBD1 (6 bases). The assigned J gene may be wrong: the sequence end matches TRBJ2-7 better. Germline V gene sequence: CDR1 SGDLS, CDR2 YYNGEE. The CDR3 runs 13 residues. CDR3 sequence reads: CASSVAQGYEQYF. CDR3 nucleotides: TGTGCCAGCAGCGTAGCACAGGGCTACGAGCAGTACTTC.